This TCR beta chain was captured in a study of blood T cell repertoires in COVID-19. Study as a whole: The United States, Italy and Spain supplied acute and convalescent COVID-19 samples. T cells, B-cell-depleted T cells, or PBMCs provided the cDNA or gDNA that served as material.

Per the germline V gene, CDR1 is SQVTM and CDR2 is ANQGSEA. The CDR3 is 14 amino acids. Trimming removed 4 bases at V and 9 bases at J, with 16 bases between. Using immunoSEQ multiplex PCR, the repertoire was profiled, and TCRdb retains in-frame clones only, with some absent. This sample has more than 100,000 clones, with just under 80% found just once. The chain has TRBV29-1 and TRBJ1-6, with a weak D call TRBD1 (5 bases). Sequencing was done on a sample of peripheral blood. This receptor was identified in a man between 60 and 75 years old with active or convalescent COVID-19. DNA for the CDR3: TGCAGCGTTGGTACGGGACTCTCGGGTTCACCCCTCCACTTT. Translating gives CSVGTGLSGSPLHF.